The 5 T cell receptor beta chains reported below all come from one sample, sequenced in a study of T cells in Graves' hyperthyroidism and ophthalmopathy (dated by TCRdb to the late 2010s). The method was multiplex PCR. Reads for this sample came from an Illumina HiSeq 2000. TCR beta CDR3 regions were amplified from RNA transcripts. A first-round RT-PCR of the TCR CDR3 used the HTBI primer set with the Qiagen OneStep RT-PCR kit. TCRdb cleaned the public reads at Q25 with fastp, built clones with MiXCR and kept in-frame beta chains. Rows with one shared CDR3 protein collapse into an entry with the most common genes and DNA. For this sample there are almost 600,000 distinct CDR3 sequences; over 11% appear just once. Together, the top ten hold 5.8% of the sample. Material: blood. Receptor source: a woman in her twenties or thirties with Graves' hyperthyroidism that later progressed to Graves' ophthalmopathy.

In this sample, this clonotype turned up a few times. One end of the junction is discordant with germline, which a read error may explain. The chain couples TRBV20-1 to TRBJ2-1; D may be TRBD2 (6 bases). Per germline, CDR1 DFQATT and CDR2 SNEGSKA (reference sequence). The CDR3 contains 12 residues. The CDR3 nucleotides read TGCAGTGCTAGAGGCGGGAACAATGAGCAGCTCTTC. This codes for CSARGGNNEQLF.

This rearrangement joins TRBV25-1 to TRBJ2-3; 9 bases line up with TRBD2. Germline V gene lookup returns CDR1 MGHDK and CDR2 SYGVNS. With V trimmed by 3 bases and J by 4 bases, 11 bases remained unmatched. CDR3 length: 17 residues. The CDR3 reads CASSDNLASGTPDTQYF. As DNA, the CDR3 is TGTGCCAGCAGTGATAATCTGGCTAGCGGGACCCCAGATACGCAGTATTTT.

The chain combines TRBV7-2 with TRBJ2-7; D is unclear. Germline V gene lookup returns CDR1 SGHTA and CDR2 FQGNSA. This CDR3 contains 13 residues. Trimming cost V 4 bases and J 4 bases, with 11 bases left between them. The DNA of the CDR3 is TGTGCCAGCAGCTCAATCCTGTTTTACGAGCAGTACTTC. Protein sequence: CASSSILFYEQYF.

This clonotype has at least ten counts. J is TRBJ2-2 and V is TRBV28; D is uncertain. Between the trimmed V and J ends, which lost 0 bases and 1 base, there was a span of 6 bases. This CDR3 region has 15 residues. In germline, CDR1 is MDHEN, CDR2 SYDVKM. The chain's CDR3 is CASSLWVENTGELFF. CDR3 coding DNA: TGTGCCAGCAGTTTATGGGTCGAGAACACCGGGGAGCTGTTTTTT. Full variable domain (outside the CDR3, taken from reference TRBV28 and TRBJ2-2): DVKVTQSSRYLVKRTGEKVFLECVQDMDHENMFWYRQDPGLGLRLIYFSYDVKMKEKGDIPEGYSVSREKKERFSLILESASTNQTSMYLCASSLWVENTGELFFGEGSRLTVL.

The sample holds many counts of this clonotype. The V call is TRBV20-1, the J call TRBJ2-7, with D unclear. This CDR3 is 15 amino acids long. CDR1 and CDR2 (germline): DFQATT, SNEGSKA (reference sequence). V was cut by 0 bases and J by 2 bases, with 14 bases left in between. The DNA of the CDR3 is TGCAGTGCTAGAGATAGGGCTTCACGACCCTACGAGCAGTACTTC. Translated, it gives CSARDRASRPYEQYF.